The rows below give T cell receptor beta chains drawn from one sample of a study of PD-1 blockade in classical Hodgkin lymphoma. Sequenced by immunoSEQ multiplex PCR; TCRdb stores in-frame clones only, minus some. The data show 90,000 to 120,000 clones, roughly nine tenths seen once. Sample: peripheral blood mononuclear cells (PBMCs), taken before the second cycle of nivolumab. All receptors derive from a human donor with classical Hodgkin lymphoma. CDR3s include the opening cysteine and the closing phenylalanine or tryptophan. D genes are given only for firm matches. Size is stated for part of the rows, as once, few or many counts, or as a class when the clone is expanded.

j_call cdr3_length clone_size d_call v_call cdr3_nt cdr3_aa
TRBJ2-1 14 NA TRBD2 TRBV19 TGTGCCAGTACCCCGGCTAGCGGGAAGTATGAGCAGTTCTTC CASTPASGKYEQFF
TRBJ2-7 13 NA NA TRBV6-1 TGTGCCAGCAGTATAAAGCATGTGGGGGAGCAGTACTTC CASSIKHVGEQYF
TRBJ1-5 15 NA TRBD1 TRBV27 TGTGCCAGCCGAAGCACGGACAGGGTGAATCAGCCCCAGCATTTT CASRSTDRVNQPQHF
TRBJ2-3 12 NA NA TRBV5-6 TGTGCCAGCAGCTTGCCCACAGATACGCAGTATTTT CASSLPTDTQYF
TRBJ1-1 15 NA NA TRBV19 TGTGCCAGTAGTATGCCCCACAGGGAGGGCACTGAAGCTTTCTTT CASSMPHREGTEAFF
TRBJ2-7 14 NA NA TRBV6-5 TGTGCCAGCTTGTCTGGGACCCCCACCCACGAGCAGTACTTC CASLSGTPTHEQYF
TRBJ1-5 16 NA NA TRBV15 TGTGCCACCAGCAGCCCGGCGGGGGGAACGAATCAGCCCCAGCATTTT CATSSPAGGTNQPQHF
TRBJ2-7 14 NA TRBD2 TRBV7-6 TGTGCCAGCAGCGCGGCGGGAGGGACCTACGAGCAGTACTTC CASSAAGGTYEQYF
TRBJ2-1 15 NA NA TRBV5-6 TGTGCCAGCAGCCCTAGCGCTCCCCGATACAATGAGCAGTTCTTC CASSPSAPRYNEQFF
TRBJ1-4 15 NA NA TRBV15 TGTGCCACCAGCAGGGACGGCGCAACTAATGAAAAACTGTTTTTT CATSRDGATNEKLFF
TRBJ2-7 14 NA NA TRBV6-5 TGTGCCAGCGGGAGCGTGGGCTTAAGAGTCGAGCAGTACTTC CASGSVGLRVEQYF
TRBJ1-1 13 NA TRBD1 TRBV19 TGTGCCAGTAGTCCCACAGGGGTAATTGAAGCTTTCTTT CASSPTGVIEAFF
TRBJ2-7 15 NA NA TRBV2 TGTGCCAGCATGGGAGCCGCCACCGGCTCCTACGAGCAGTACTTC CASMGAATGSYEQYF
TRBJ2-1 14 NA NA TRBV28 TGTGCCAGCAGCTCCCGGGACCTTCGCAATGAGCAGTTCTTC CASSSRDLRNEQFF
TRBJ2-1 15 NA TRBD1 TRBV6-5 TGTGCCAGCAGTTCGCCGGGACAGGGGGTCGCCAGGCAGTTCTTC CASSSPGQGVARQFF
TRBJ2-7 16 NA TRBD1 TRBV5-1 TGCGCCAGCAGCTTGGTAGTAGGACAGGGGATGCGCGAGCAGTACTTC CASSLVVGQGMREQYF
TRBJ2-1 15 once NA TRBV19 TGTGCCAGTAGTATGGCCGAGAGATCCTACAATGAGCAGTTCTTC CASSMAERSYNEQFF
TRBJ2-7 12 NA TRBD1 TRBV6-5 TGTGCCAGCAGTTACTCGGGACAGGAGCAGTACTTC CASSYSGQEQYF
TRBJ2-3 14 NA NA TRBV19 TGTGCCAGTAGTAGCGGGGGCCGGGCAGATACGCAGTATTTT CASSSGGRADTQYF
TRBJ1-1 14 NA TRBD1 TRBV6-6 TGTGCCAGCAGTTACAGGGACAGGGGTTCCGAAGCTTTCTTT CASSYRDRGSEAFF
TRBJ2-3 13 NA TRBD1 TRBV6-4 TGTGCCAGACCGGGACAGCACACAGATACGCAGTATTTT CARPGQHTDTQYF
TRBJ2-7 13 NA TRBD1 TRBV11-2 TGTGCCAGCAGCCGACAGGGGATCCACGAGCAGTACTTC CASSRQGIHEQYF
TRBJ1-3 12 NA TRBD1 TRBV29-1 TGCAGCGTCGCGGGACAGGCAAACACCATATATTTT CSVAGQANTIYF
TRBJ2-5 15 NA TRBD1 TRBV19 TGTGCCAGTACCCTGGACAGGGGGCGTCAAGAGACCCAGTACTTC CASTLDRGRQETQYF
TRBJ2-6 15 NA NA TRBV5-1 TGCGCCAGCAGCTTCGGCGGGTCTGGGGCCAACGTCCTGACTTTC CASSFGGSGANVLTF
TRBJ2-7 14 NA TRBD2 TRBV11-3 TGTGCCAGCAGCGGGGGCGGGAGGGGGGACGAGCAGTACTTC CASSGGGRGDEQYF
TRBJ2-5 13 NA NA TRBV5-8 TGTGCCAGCAGCTTGGGCAGGCAAGAGACCCAGTACTTC CASSLGRQETQYF
TRBJ2-5 16 NA TRBD2 TRBV5-4 TGTGCCAGCAGCCCCGGGACTAGCGGTGGCCCAGAGACCCAGTACTTC CASSPGTSGGPETQYF
TRBJ2-1 13 NA NA TRBV13 TGTGCCAGCAGCTCCGGGACTCTCAATGAGCAGTTCTTC CASSSGTLNEQFF
TRBJ2-3 13 NA NA TRBV6-5 TGTGCCAGCAGCTCCCGGCGGGCAGATACGCAGTATTTT CASSSRRADTQYF
TRBJ2-1 13 NA NA TRBV7-6 TGTGCCAGCAGGGGACACGGGGACAATGAGCAGTTCTTC CASRGHGDNEQFF
TRBJ2-7 15 NA TRBD1 TRBV2 TGTGCCAGCAGTGGGGGACAGGCTCAAACCTACGAGCAGTACTTC CASSGGQAQTYEQYF
TRBJ2-7 16 NA NA TRBV4-2 TGTGCCAGCAGCCAAGATCCGGGTAGCAAAATCTACGAGCAGTACTTC CASSQDPGSKIYEQYF
TRBJ2-2 15 NA TRBD2 TRBV19 TGTGCCAGTAGTGGACAAGGACTAGCAACCGGGGAGCTGTTTTTT CASSGQGLATGELFF
TRBJ2-1 19 few TRBD2 TRBV5-6 TGTGCCAGCAGCCCCGCGCACGGGCTAGCGGGAGGGCAGCAGAATGAGCAGTTCTTC CASSPAHGLAGGQQNEQFF
TRBJ2-1 15 once NA TRBV7-9 TGTGCCAGCAGCTTAGTTTGGGGCAACTACAATGAGCAGTTCTTC CASSLVWGNYNEQFF
TRBJ2-3 16 NA NA TRBV6-1 TGTGCCAGCAGTGAACAGGGACCACCGTCGCGGGATACGCAGTATTTT CASSEQGPPSRDTQYF
TRBJ1-3 15 NA NA TRBV4-2 TGTGCCAGCAGCCCCTCCGCGGGCTCTGGAAACACCATATATTTT CASSPSAGSGNTIYF
TRBJ2-7 19 NA TRBD1 TRBV7-9 TGTGCCAGCAGCTTAGAGGGGACAGGGTTGGCGTTGGTGGGATACGAGCAGTACTTC CASSLEGTGLALVGYEQYF
TRBJ2-1 19 once TRBD2 TRBV7-9 TGTGCCAGCAGCCTTAGCACCTATTACGGACTAGCGACCTACAATGAGCAGTTCTTC CASSLSTYYGLATYNEQFF
TRBJ1-5 15 NA TRBD1 TRBV4-1 TGCGCCAGCAGTCGGACAGGGGACAGCAATCAGCCCCAGCATTTT CASSRTGDSNQPQHF
TRBJ2-7 14 NA NA TRBV6-5 TGTGCCAGCAGTTACGAGGGAAAGTTTTACGAGCAGTACTTC CASSYEGKFYEQYF
TRBJ2-1 15 NA NA TRBV10-1 TGCGCCAGCAGCGCATCAGGGTTTGACGTGAATGAGCAGTTCTTC CASSASGFDVNEQFF
TRBJ2-3 15 NA TRBD2 TRBV6-4 TGTGCCAGCAGTTCTAGCGGGAGAGGCACAGATACGCAGTATTTT CASSSSGRGTDTQYF